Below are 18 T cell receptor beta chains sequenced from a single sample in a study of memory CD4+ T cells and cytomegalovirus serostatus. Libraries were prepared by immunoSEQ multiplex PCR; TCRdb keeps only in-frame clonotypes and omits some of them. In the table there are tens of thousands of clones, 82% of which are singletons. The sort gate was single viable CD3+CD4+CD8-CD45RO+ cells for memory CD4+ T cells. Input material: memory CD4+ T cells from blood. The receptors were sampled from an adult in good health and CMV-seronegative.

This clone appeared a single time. The CDR3 here is CASSFTSGGETQYF. In nucleotides, the CDR3 is TGCGCCAGCAGCTTTACTAGCGGGGGTGAGACCCAGTACTTC. V is TRBV5-1 and J is TRBJ2-5; 11 positions match TRBD2. Germline V CDR1 and CDR2: SGHRS, YFSETQ. Trimming removed 2 bases from V and 5 bases from J; junction bases left unmatched: 2. This CDR3 is 14 amino acids long. The full variable domain, completed using reference TRBV5-1 and TRBJ2-5, is KAGVTQTPRYLIKTRGQQVTLSCSPISGHRSVSWYQQTPGQGLQFLFEYFSETQRNKGNFPGRFSGRQFSNSRSEMNVSTLELGDSALYLCASSFTSGGETQYFGPGTRLLVL.

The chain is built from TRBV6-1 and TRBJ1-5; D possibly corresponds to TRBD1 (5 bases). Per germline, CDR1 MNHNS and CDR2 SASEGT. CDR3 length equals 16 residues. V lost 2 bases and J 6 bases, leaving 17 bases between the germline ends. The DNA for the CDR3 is TGTGCCAGCAGTGAAAACCTTGGCGGGGCGGGTCAGCCCCAGCATTTT. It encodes CASSENLGGAGQPQHF.

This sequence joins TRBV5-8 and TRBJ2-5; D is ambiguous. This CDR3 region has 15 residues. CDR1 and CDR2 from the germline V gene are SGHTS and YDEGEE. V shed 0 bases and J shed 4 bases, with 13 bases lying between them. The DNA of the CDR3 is TGTGCCAGCAGCTTGGGAAACAGAAACGGAGAGACCCAGTACTTC. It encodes CASSLGNRNGETQYF.

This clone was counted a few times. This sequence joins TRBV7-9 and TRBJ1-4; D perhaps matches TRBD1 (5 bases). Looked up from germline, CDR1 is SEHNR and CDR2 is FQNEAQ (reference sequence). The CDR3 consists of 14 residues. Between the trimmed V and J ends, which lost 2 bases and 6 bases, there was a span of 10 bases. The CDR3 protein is CASSLRGTDEKLFF. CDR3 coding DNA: TGTGCCAGCAGCTTACGAGGGACGGATGAAAAACTGTTTTTT.

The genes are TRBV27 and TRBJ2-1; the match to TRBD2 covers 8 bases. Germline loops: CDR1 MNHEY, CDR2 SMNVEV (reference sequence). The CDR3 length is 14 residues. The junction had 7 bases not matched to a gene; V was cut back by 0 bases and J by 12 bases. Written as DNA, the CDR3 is TGTGCCAGCAGTTTATCAGTAACCGGGGGGGCGCAGTTCTTC. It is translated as CASSLSVTGGAQFF.

The CDR3 region is CASSSTGTGYTF. In DNA, the CDR3 is TGTGCCAGCAGTTCGACCGGGACCGGCTACACCTTC. This chain uses TRBV27 with TRBJ1-2, with a tentative D call TRBD1 (5 bases). CDR1 and CDR2 (germline): MNHEY, SMNVEV (reference sequence). This CDR3 comprises 12 residues. Trimming stripped 4 bases from V and 8 bases from J, with 11 bases between.

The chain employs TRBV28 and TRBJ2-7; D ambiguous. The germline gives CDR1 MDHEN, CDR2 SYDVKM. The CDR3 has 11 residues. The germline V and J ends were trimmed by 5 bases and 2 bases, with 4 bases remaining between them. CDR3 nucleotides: TGTGCCAGCAGTGCCGCCTACGAGCAGTACTTC. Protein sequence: CASSAAYEQYF.

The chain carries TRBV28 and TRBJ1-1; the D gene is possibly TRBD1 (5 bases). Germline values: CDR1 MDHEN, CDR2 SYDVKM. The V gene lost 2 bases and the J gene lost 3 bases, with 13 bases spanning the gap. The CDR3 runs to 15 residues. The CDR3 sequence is CASSLPPGMDTEAFF. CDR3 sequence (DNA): TGTGCCAGCAGTTTACCCCCAGGGATGGACACTGAAGCTTTCTTT.

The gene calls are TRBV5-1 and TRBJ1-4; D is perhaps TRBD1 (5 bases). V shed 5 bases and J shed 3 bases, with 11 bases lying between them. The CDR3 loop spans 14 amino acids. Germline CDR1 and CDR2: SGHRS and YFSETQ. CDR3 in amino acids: CASSPDSANEKLFF. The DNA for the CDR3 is TGCGCCAGCAGTCCTGACAGCGCTAATGAAAAACTGTTTTTT.

CDR3 amino acids: CSVTGTSGGARLDEQFF. The CDR3 nucleotides read TGCAGCGTCACCGGGACTAGCGGGGGGGCAAGGTTGGATGAGCAGTTCTTC. This rearrangement joins TRBV29-1 to TRBJ2-1, with TRBD2 identical over 16 bases. This CDR3 region has 17 residues. With V trimmed by 6 bases and J by 8 bases, 13 bases remained unmatched. From germline, CDR1 is SQVTM and CDR2 ANQGSEA.

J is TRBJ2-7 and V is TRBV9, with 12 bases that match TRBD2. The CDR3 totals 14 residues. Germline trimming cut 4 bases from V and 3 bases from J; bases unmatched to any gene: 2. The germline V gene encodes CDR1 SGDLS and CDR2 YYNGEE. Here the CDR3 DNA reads TGTGCCAGCAGCCCGACTAGCGGGGGCTACGAGCAGTACTTC. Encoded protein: CASSPTSGGYEQYF.

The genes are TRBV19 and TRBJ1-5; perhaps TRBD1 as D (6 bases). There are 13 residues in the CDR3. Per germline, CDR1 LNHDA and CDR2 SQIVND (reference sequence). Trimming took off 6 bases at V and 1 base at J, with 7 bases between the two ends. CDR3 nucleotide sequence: TGTGCCAGTAGGGACAGAAGCAATCAGCCCCAGCATTTT. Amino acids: CASRDRSNQPQHF.

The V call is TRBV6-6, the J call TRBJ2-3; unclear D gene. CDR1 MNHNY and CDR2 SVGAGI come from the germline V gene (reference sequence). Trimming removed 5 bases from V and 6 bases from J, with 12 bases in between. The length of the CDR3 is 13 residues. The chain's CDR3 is CASSIDWRDTQYF. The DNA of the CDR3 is TGTGCCAGCAGTATCGACTGGCGGGATACGCAGTATTTT.

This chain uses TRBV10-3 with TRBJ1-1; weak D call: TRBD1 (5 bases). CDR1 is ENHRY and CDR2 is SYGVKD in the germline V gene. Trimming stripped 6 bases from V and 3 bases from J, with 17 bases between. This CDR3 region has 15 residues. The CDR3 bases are TGTGCCATCAGCAAGGGGCCCTCGGGGGACACTGAAGCTTTCTTT. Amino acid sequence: CAISKGPSGDTEAFF.

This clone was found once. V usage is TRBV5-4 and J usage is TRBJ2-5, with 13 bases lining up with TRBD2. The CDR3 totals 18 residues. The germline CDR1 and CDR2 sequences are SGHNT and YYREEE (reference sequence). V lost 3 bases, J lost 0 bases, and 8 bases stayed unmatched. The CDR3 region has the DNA TGTGCCAGCAGCTCCTCCCCGGGACTAGCGGGGTACCAAGAGACCCAGTACTTC. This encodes CASSSSPGLAGYQETQYF.

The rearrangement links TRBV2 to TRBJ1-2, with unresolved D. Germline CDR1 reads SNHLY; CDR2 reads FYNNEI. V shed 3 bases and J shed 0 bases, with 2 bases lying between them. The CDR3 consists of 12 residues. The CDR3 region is CASSEANYGYTF. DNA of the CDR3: TGTGCCAGCAGTGAGGCTAACTATGGCTACACCTTC.

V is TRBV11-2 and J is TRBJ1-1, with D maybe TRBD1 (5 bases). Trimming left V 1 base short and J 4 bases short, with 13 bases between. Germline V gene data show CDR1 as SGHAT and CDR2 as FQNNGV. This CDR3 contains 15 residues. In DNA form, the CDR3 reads TGTGCCAGCAGCTTAGCGGTCTGGGGGTCCACTGAAGCTTTCTTT. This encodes CASSLAVWGSTEAFF.

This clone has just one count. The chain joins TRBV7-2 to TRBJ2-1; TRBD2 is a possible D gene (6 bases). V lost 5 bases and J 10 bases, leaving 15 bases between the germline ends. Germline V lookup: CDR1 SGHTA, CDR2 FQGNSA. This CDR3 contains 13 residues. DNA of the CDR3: TGTGCCAGCAGCCCCTCTACTAGCCCAGAGCAGTTCTTC. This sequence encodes CASSPSTSPEQFF.